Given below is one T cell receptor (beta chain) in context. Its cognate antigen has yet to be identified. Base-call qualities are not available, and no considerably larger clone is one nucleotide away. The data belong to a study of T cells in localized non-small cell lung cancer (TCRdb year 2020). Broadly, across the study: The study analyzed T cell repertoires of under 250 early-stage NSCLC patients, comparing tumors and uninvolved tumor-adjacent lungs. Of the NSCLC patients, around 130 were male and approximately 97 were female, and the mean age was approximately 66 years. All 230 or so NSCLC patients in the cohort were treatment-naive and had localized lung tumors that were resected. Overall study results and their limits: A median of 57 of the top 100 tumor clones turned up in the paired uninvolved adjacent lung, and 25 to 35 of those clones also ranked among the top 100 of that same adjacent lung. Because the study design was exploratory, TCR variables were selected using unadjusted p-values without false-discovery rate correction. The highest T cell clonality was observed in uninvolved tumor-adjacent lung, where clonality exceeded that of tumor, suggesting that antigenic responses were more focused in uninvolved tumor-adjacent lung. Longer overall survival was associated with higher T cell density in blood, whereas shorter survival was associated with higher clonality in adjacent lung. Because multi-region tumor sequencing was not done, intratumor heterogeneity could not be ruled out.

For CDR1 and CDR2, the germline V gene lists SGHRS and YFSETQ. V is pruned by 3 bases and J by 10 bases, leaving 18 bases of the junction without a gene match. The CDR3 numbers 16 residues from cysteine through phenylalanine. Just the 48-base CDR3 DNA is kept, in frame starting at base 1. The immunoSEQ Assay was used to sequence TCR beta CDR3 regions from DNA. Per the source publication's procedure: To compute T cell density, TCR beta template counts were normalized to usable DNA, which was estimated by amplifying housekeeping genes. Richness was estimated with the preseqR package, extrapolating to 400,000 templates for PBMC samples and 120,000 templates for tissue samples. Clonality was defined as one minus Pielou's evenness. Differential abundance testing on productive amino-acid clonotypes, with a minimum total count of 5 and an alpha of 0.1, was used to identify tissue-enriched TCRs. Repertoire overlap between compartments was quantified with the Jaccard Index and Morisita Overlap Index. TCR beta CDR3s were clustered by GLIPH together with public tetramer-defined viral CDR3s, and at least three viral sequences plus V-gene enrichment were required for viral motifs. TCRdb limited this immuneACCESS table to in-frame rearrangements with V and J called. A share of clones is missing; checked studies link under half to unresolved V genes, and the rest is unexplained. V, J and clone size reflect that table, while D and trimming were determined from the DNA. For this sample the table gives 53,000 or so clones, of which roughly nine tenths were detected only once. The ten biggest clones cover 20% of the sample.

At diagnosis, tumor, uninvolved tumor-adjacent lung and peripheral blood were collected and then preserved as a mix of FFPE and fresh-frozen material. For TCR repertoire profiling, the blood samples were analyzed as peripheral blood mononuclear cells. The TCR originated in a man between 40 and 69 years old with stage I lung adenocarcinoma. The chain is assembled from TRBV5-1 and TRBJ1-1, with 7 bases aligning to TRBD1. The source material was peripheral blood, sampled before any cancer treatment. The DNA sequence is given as TGCGCCAGCAGCTCGGGCTCGACAGGGTTCTCCTTCGGAGCTTTCTTT. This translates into CASSSGSTGFSFGAFF.